Presented here are 24 T cell receptor beta chains from one specimen sequenced in a study of T cells after yellow fever vaccination. MiXCR, applied by TCRdb to the 5' RACE reads, yields one record per CDR3 protein. The sample shows about 360,000 distinct CDR3 sequences, under 7.5% of them seen only once. Sequencing used PBMCs, obtained 5 days after the yellow fever booster vaccination. Every receptor here comes from a man aged 30-40 years who received the YFV17D yellow fever vaccine.

This clonotype was seen repeatedly, ten times or more. The J gene is TRBJ1-1, the V gene TRBV6-6; 8 bases align to TRBD1. This CDR3 contains 13 residues. Germline V CDR1 and CDR2: MNHNY, SVGAGI (reference sequence). Trimming took 2 bases from V and 10 from J; bases not matched to a gene: 6. The CDR3 sequence: CASSYTGQGVAFF. CDR3 coding DNA: TGTGCCAGCAGTTACACCGGACAGGGAGTAGCTTTCTTT.

This clonotype showed up just a few times. This chain joins TRBV7-2 and TRBJ2-7, with D hard to call. This CDR3 has 12 residues. Germline V gene data show CDR1 as SGHTA and CDR2 as FQGNSA. V shed 4 bases and J shed 2 bases, with 6 bases lying between them. The DNA of the CDR3 is TGTGCCAGCAGCTCCCCAACCTACGAGCAGTACTTC. Its translation is CASSSPTYEQYF.

The chain uses TRBV7-9 and TRBJ2-2; no clear D. The CDR3 spans 12 residues. Trimming pared 5 bases from V and 7 bases from J, leaving 8 bases between. In germline, CDR1 is SEHNR, CDR2 FQNEAQ (reference sequence). CDR3 sequence (DNA): TGTGCCAGCAGCCTCCGACTCGGGGAGCTGTTTTTT. Its translation is CASSLRLGELFF.

This clonotype was found many times. The gene calls are TRBV7-2 and TRBJ1-5; D unclear. Per germline, CDR1 SGHTA and CDR2 FQGNSA. The CDR3 is 16 amino acids. The germline V and J ends were trimmed by 1 base and 2 bases, with 12 bases remaining between them. CDR3 coding DNA: TGTGCCAGCAGCTTAGGAGGCCCAACGGGCAATCAGCCCCAGCATTTT. It codes for CASSLGGPTGNQPQHF.

This clonotype appeared a few times. The rearrangement links TRBV20-1 to TRBJ2-2; 7 nucleotides line up with TRBD1. This CDR3 has 17 residues. After removal of 1 base from V and 6 bases from J, the junction contained 14 bases not matched to a gene. Germline V gene lookup returns CDR1 DFQATT and CDR2 SNEGSKA (reference sequence). The CDR3: CSARAFSGQAAAGELFF. In DNA form, the CDR3 reads TGCAGTGCTAGAGCCTTTTCTGGACAGGCGGCCGCCGGGGAGCTGTTTTTT.

This clonotype appeared a few times. This sequence joins TRBV20-1 and TRBJ2-5; D may be TRBD2 (6 bases). V was trimmed by 3 bases and J by 1 base, leaving 12 bases between them. The V gene's germline CDR1 is DFQATT and CDR2 SNEGSKA (reference sequence). CDR3 length equals 14 residues. This CDR3 reads CSARAGTGQETQYF. CDR3 DNA: TGCAGTGCTAGGGCAGGGACTGGCCAAGAGACCCAGTACTTC.

This clonotype was detected ten times or more. The chain has TRBV7-2 and TRBJ2-7, with D unresolved. Germline loops: CDR1 SGHTA, CDR2 FQGNSA. CDR3 length: 16 amino acids. V lost 3 bases to trimming and J lost 0 bases, with 15 bases between them. CDR3 in amino acids: CASSFGLSRSSYEQYF. CDR3 nucleotide sequence: TGTGCCAGCAGCTTCGGCCTGTCCAGGAGCTCCTACGAGCAGTACTTC.

The gene calls are TRBV7-2 and TRBJ2-3; 9 nucleotides line up with TRBD2. The CDR3 has 13 amino acids. Germline V gives CDR1 SGHTA, CDR2 FQGNSA. The V segment lost 8 bases and the J segment 8 bases; nucleotides outside the gene matches: 8. In DNA form, the CDR3 reads TGTGCCAGCGGGGCGGGAGGGCCTTTTACGCAGTATTTT. Amino acids: CASGAGGPFTQYF.

V is TRBV7-9 and J is TRBJ1-6, with no clear D. Germline CDR1 is SEHNR and CDR2 is FQNEAQ (reference sequence). This CDR3 is 15 amino acids long. Trimming took off 0 bases at V and 3 bases at J, with 6 bases between the two ends. The CDR3 loop is CASSLAADYNSPLHF. The CDR3 DNA reads TGTGCCAGCAGCTTAGCGGCGGACTATAATTCACCCCTCCACTTT. Combining the CDR3 with reference TRBV7-9 and TRBJ1-6 gives the whole variable domain DTGVSQNPRHKITKRGQNVTFRCDPISEHNRLYWYRQTLGQGPEFLTYFQNEAQLEKSRLLSDRFSAERPKGSFSTLEIQRTEQGDSAMYLCASSLAADYNSPLHFGNGTRLTVT.

This clonotype was detected ten times or more. The chain joins TRBV4-2 to TRBJ1-4; possible D gene TRBD1, 6 bases. V shed 5 bases and J shed 7 bases, with 20 bases lying between them. The CDR3 consists of 16 residues. The germline CDR1 and CDR2 sequences are LGHNA and YNFKEQ. DNA of the CDR3: TGTGCCAGCAGCTCCCAGAGCGGGGGGGCAAGTGAAAAACTGTTTTTT. It is translated as CASSSQSGGASEKLFF.

This chain joins TRBV30 and TRBJ2-1, with D perhaps TRBD2 (6 bases). V gave up 1 base and J gave up 5 bases, with 12 bases separating them. Germline V gene data show CDR1 as GTSNPN and CDR2 as SVGIG (reference sequence). This CDR3 is built from 14 residues. The DNA of the CDR3 is TGTGCCTGGAGTGGGCTAGCGCAACACAATGAGCAGTTCTTC. Protein sequence: CAWSGLAQHNEQFF.

This rearrangement joins TRBV7-2 to TRBJ2-3; the D gene is possibly TRBD2 (6 bases). With 1 base removed from V and 9 bases from J, the gap between germline ends came to 11 bases. The CDR3 runs to 13 residues. From germline, CDR1 is SGHTA and CDR2 FQGNSA. CDR3 DNA sequence: TGTGCCAGCAGCTTAGGGGACTTGCGAACGCAGTATTTT. Protein product: CASSLGDLRTQYF.

This clonotype showed up just a few times. The chain combines TRBV5-4 with TRBJ2-3, with 10 bases aligning to TRBD2. CDR3 length: 15 residues. Per germline, CDR1 SGHNT and CDR2 YYREEE (reference sequence). V gave up 4 bases and J gave up 3 bases; unmatched junction bases: 5. CDR3 bases: TGTGCCAGCAGCGGCCAACTAGCGGGAACAGATACGCAGTATTTT. Amino acid sequence: CASSGQLAGTDTQYF.

The chain has TRBV20-1 and TRBJ2-7, with TRBD2 matching 15 bases. CDR1 and CDR2 from the germline V gene are DFQATT and SNEGSKA (reference sequence). This CDR3 is 17 amino acids long. As DNA, the CDR3 is TGCTGTTCCAGGACTAGCGGGAGGGCTTCGAGCTCCTACGAGCAGTACTTC. Its translation is CCSRTSGRASSSYEQYF.

The CDR3 DNA is TGTGCCAGCTTTTATTCAACGTACCAAGAGACCCAGTACTTC. Protein product: CASFYSTYQETQYF. This chain uses TRBV18 with TRBJ2-5, with no clear D. This CDR3 contains 14 residues. Germline V gene sequence: CDR1 KGHSH, CDR2 LQKENI. The V gene lost 7 bases and the J gene lost 0 bases, with 12 bases spanning the gap. The full variable domain, in which reference TRBV18 and TRBJ2-5 provide the parts outside the CDR3, is NAGVMQNPRHLVRRRGQEARLRCSPMKGHSHVYWYRQLPEEGLKFMVYLQKENIIDESGMPKERFSAEFPKEGPSILRIQQVVRGDSAAYFCASFYSTYQETQYFGPGTRLLVL.

In its sample, this clonotype was seen many times. V gene TRBV7-2 combines with J gene TRBJ2-1, with no clear D. The V gene lost 1 base and the J gene lost 2 bases, with 6 bases spanning the gap. The germline V gene has CDR1 SGHTA and CDR2 FQGNSA. The CDR3 covers 14 residues. The CDR3 DNA reads TGTGCCAGCAGCTTAGTTGTACCCTACAATGAGCAGTTCTTC. It specifies CASSLVVPYNEQFF.

This clonotype occurred a few times. The rearrangement joins TRBV3-1 to TRBJ2-7; 7 nucleotides line up with TRBD2. The CDR3 spans 17 residues. V shed 4 bases, J shed 2 bases, and the junction held 14 bases outside the gene matches. Germline V lookup: CDR1 LGHDT, CDR2 YNNKEL (reference sequence). This CDR3 reads CASSPSSLAGVPYEQYF. In DNA, the CDR3 is TGTGCCAGCAGCCCATCTTCTTTGGCGGGAGTCCCCTACGAGCAGTACTTC.

With respect to this clonotype: A much bigger clone sits one base away, suggesting this may be a read error. The CDR3 DNA sequence: TGCAGTGCTAGAGATCCGATACACGAGCTGTTCTTC. It yields the protein CSARDPIHELFF. V and J are TRBV20-1 and TRBJ2-1; no clear D gene. Germline CDR1 reads DFQATT; CDR2 reads SNEGSKA (reference sequence). This CDR3 comprises 12 residues.

This clonotype was seen a few times. This sequence joins TRBV6-2 or TRBV6-3 and TRBJ2-1; D possibly corresponds to TRBD2 (5 bases). Germline assignment: CDR1 MNHEY and CDR2 SVGEGT. There are 16 residues in the CDR3. The V gene lost 2 bases and the J gene lost 4 bases, with 15 bases spanning the gap. The CDR3 DNA reads as TGTGCCAGCAGTTACACTAGACCCCTAAAATACAATGAGCAGTTCTTC. Protein product: CASSYTRPLKYNEQFF.

This clonotype was detected only a few times. This chain uses TRBV3-1 with TRBJ2-7, with 10 bases identical to TRBD2. V gave up 4 bases and J gave up 3 bases; unmatched junction bases: 6. The CDR3 loop spans 15 amino acids. The germline CDR1 and CDR2 sequences are LGHDT and YNNKEL (reference sequence). The CDR3 DNA follows: TGTGCCAGCAGCCTTGGACTAGCGGAGCGCTACGAGCAGTACTTC. Residues: CASSLGLAERYEQYF.

This clonotype was picked up a small number of times. The CDR3 coding sequence is TGCAGCCCGATCAGGGTCACCTACGAGCAGTACTTC. It specifies CSPIRVTYEQYF. The chain joins TRBV29-1 to TRBJ2-7; a possible D gene is TRBD1 (5 bases). This CDR3 is 12 amino acids long. V lost 8 bases and J 2 bases, leaving 13 bases between the germline ends. Germline CDR1 and CDR2: SQVTM and ANQGSEA.

The table lists this clonotype with a few counts. CDR3 coding DNA: TGCGCCAGCAGCTTGATGAAGCGCCATCTAGAGACCCAGTACTTC. It is translated as CASSLMKRHLETQYF. The genes are TRBV5-1 and TRBJ2-5; D is undetermined. The CDR3 sequence is 15 residues long. Deletions cut 1 base from V and 4 bases from J, with 14 bases between. CDR1 SGHRS and CDR2 YFSETQ come from the germline V gene.

The rearrangement uses TRBV7-6 and TRBJ1-1; maybe TRBD1 (5 bases). The CDR3 spans 13 residues. Germline-derived CDR1 and CDR2 are SGHVS and FNYEAQ. The V gene lost 3 bases and the J gene lost 7 bases, with 12 bases spanning the gap. The CDR3 reads CASSFGRGGEAFF. The CDR3 nucleotides are TGTGCCAGCAGCTTTGGGCGGGGGGGTGAAGCTTTCTTT.

This clonotype was found a few times. The V call is TRBV18, the J call TRBJ2-2, with D perhaps assigned TRBD1 or TRBD2 (6 bases each). The CDR3 totals 16 residues. The V gene lost 8 bases and the J gene lost 7 bases, with 23 bases spanning the gap. Germline lookup yields CDR1 KGHSH and CDR2 LQKENI. The CDR3 nucleotides read TGTGCCAGCCCTGACAGGAGGTCGGGAGCGCACGGGGAGCTGTTTTTT. Translation: CASPDRRSGAHGELFF.